Below, 16 T cell receptor beta chains from the same sample are listed, as sequenced in a study of Ad26.COV2.S vaccination and SARS-CoV-2 variants. Treatment in this sample: around 19 received Ad26.COV2.S at low or high dose, single or two shots; 5 received placebo; per-sample allocation not given. Sampling occurred on day 63 after the first vaccine or placebo injection. TCRdb's table, derived via immunoSEQ multiplex PCR, lists solely in-frame clones and lacks some. The profile shows some 320,000 clones, around four fifths of them singletons. The specimen comprised peripheral blood, sampled in a trial of Ad26.COV2.S vaccine versus placebo. All receptors derive from a person aged 18-65 years who received the Ad26.COV2.S COVID-19 vaccine or a placebo.

This clone has a single count. The chain links TRBV4-2 to TRBJ2-5; a possible D gene is TRBD1 (6 bases). This CDR3 is built from 18 residues. Germline V gene sequence: CDR1 LGHNA, CDR2 YNFKEQ. Trimming stripped 1 base from V and 9 bases from J, with 27 bases between. CDR3 region: CASSQVVGAAPALLAQYF. For the CDR3, the DNA is TGTGCCAGCAGCCAAGTGGTGGGGGCCGCCCCTGCTCTTTTGGCCCAGTACTTC.

The rearrangement links TRBV11-2 to TRBJ2-7; TRBD1 might be the D (6 bases). There are 14 residues in the CDR3. Per germline, CDR1 SGHAT and CDR2 FQNNGV. Deletions cut 4 bases from V and 6 bases from J, with 16 bases between. This CDR3 is CASSSNRAWGEQYF. CDR3 DNA sequence: TGTGCCAGCAGCTCCAACAGGGCCTGGGGCGAGCAGTACTTC.

This chain uses TRBV5-1 with TRBJ2-2; D is unclear. This CDR3 contains 14 residues. V was cut by 4 bases and J by 5 bases, with 12 bases left in between. CDR1 and CDR2 (germline): SGHRS, YFSETQ. In nucleotides, the CDR3 is TGCGCCAGCAGCCGTGAGCTGGGAACCGGGGAGCTGTTTTTT. The encoded protein is CASSRELGTGELFF.

This rearrangement joins TRBV19 to TRBJ1-2; the D is unclear. Germline-derived CDR1 and CDR2 are LNHDA and SQIVND (reference sequence). The V end was cut by 3 bases, the J end by 4 bases, with 9 bases between. This CDR3 region has 13 residues. CDR3 coding DNA: TGTGCCAGTAGTATTTCGTCGGTCTATGGCTACACCTTC. This codes for CASSISSVYGYTF. Complete variable domain (other parts from reference TRBV19 and TRBJ1-2): DGGITQSPKYLFRKEGQNVTLSCEQNLNHDAMYWYRQDPGQGLRLIYYSQIVNDFQKGDIAEGYSVSREKKESFPLTVTSAQKNPTAFYLCASSISSVYGYTFGSGTRLTVV.

This chain links TRBV23-1 with TRBJ2-4, with D tentatively TRBD1 (5 bases). TRBV23-1 is labeled an ORF, and its function is uncertain. This CDR3 is 14 amino acids long. V was pared by 0 bases and J by 6 bases, with 9 bases between. Here the CDR3 DNA reads TGCGCCAGCAGTCAATCTCCTCAGGGAAACATTCAGTACTTC. The encoded protein is CASSQSPQGNIQYF.

This rearrangement joins TRBV5-4 to TRBJ2-3; unclear D gene. This CDR3 spans 17 amino acids. Germline V gene data show CDR1 as SGHNT and CDR2 as YYREEE (reference sequence). Trimming stripped 0 bases from V and 3 bases from J, with 17 bases between. The CDR3 reads CASSLGLFRSVTDTQYF. The DNA for the CDR3 is TGTGCCAGCAGCTTGGGTTTATTCAGGAGTGTTACAGATACGCAGTATTTT.

This clone came up once. This chain connects TRBV6-6 to TRBJ1-1; D is unclear. V lost 2 bases and J 4 bases, leaving 14 bases between the germline ends. CDR3 length equals 15 residues. From germline, CDR1 is MNHNY and CDR2 SVGAGI (reference sequence). CDR3 bases: TGTGCCAGCAGTTACATATCTCGCGGTGTCACTGAAGCTTTCTTT. Translating gives CASSYISRGVTEAFF.

The rearrangement joins TRBV24-1 to TRBJ2-3, with TRBD2 matching 10 bases. Germline V gives CDR1 KGHDR, CDR2 SFDVKD. The junction had 6 bases not matched to a gene; V was cut back by 4 bases and J by 3 bases. This CDR3 is built from 16 residues. CDR3: CATSDRSGGRTDTQYF. The CDR3 DNA reads as TGTGCCACCAGTGACCGTAGCGGGGGGAGGACAGATACGCAGTATTTT.

The chain recombines TRBV14 with TRBJ2-2; D not certain. Germline CDR1 and CDR2: SGHDN and FVKESK. The CDR3 sequence is 17 residues long. V lost 2 bases and J lost 3, with 16 bases in between. The CDR3 sequence: CASSQRFAPPYTGELFF. For the CDR3, the DNA is TGTGCCAGCAGCCAACGGTTCGCACCACCGTACACCGGGGAGCTGTTTTTT.

This rearrangement joins TRBV15 to TRBJ1-2, with D perhaps TRBD1 (5 bases). The CDR3 consists of 14 residues. Trimming took off 3 bases at V and 8 bases at J, with 16 bases between the two ends. Germline CDR1 is LNHNV and CDR2 is YYDKDF (reference sequence). The CDR3 is CATSRGVQAEGYTF. The CDR3, as DNA: TGTGCCACCAGCAGGGGGGTTCAAGCGGAAGGCTACACCTTC.

The chain recombines TRBV7-6 with TRBJ1-1; the match to TRBD1 covers 9 bases. Germline V gives CDR1 SGHVS, CDR2 FNYEAQ. The CDR3 has 19 amino acids. Trimming at V came to 1 base and at J to 0 bases, leaving 12 bases not matched to a gene. This chain's CDR3 is CASSLDHYPGQGMNTEAFF. The DNA for the CDR3 is TGTGCCAGCAGCTTAGATCATTATCCCGGACAGGGGATGAACACTGAAGCTTTCTTT. The full variable domain, completed using reference TRBV7-6 and TRBJ1-1, is GAGVSQSPRYKVTKRGQDVALRCDPISGHVSLYWYRQALGQGPEFLTYFNYEAQQDKSGLPNDRFSAERPEGSISTLTIQRTEQRDSAMYRCASSLDHYPGQGMNTEAFFGQGTRLTVV.

The J gene is TRBJ2-7, the V gene TRBV7-7; TRBD2 matches 7 bases. The CDR3 spans 14 residues. Looked up from germline, CDR1 is SSHAT and CDR2 is FNYEAQ (reference sequence). V was clipped by 7 bases and J by 3 bases; unmatched bases: 9. This CDR3 is CASITSGTHYEQYF. In nucleotides, the CDR3 is TGTGCCAGCATCACAAGCGGGACTCACTACGAGCAGTACTTC.

The chain couples TRBV4-1 to TRBJ1-4, with D perhaps matching TRBD1 (5 bases). CDR1 and CDR2 from the germline V gene are MGHRA and YSYEKL. CDR3 length equals 16 residues. The ends were cut back, 7 bases at V and 0 bases at J, with 15 bases in the middle. DNA of the CDR3: TGCGCCAGCACTCACTCACCGGGGGCAACTAATGAAAAACTGTTTTTT. This codes for CASTHSPGATNEKLFF.

This chain links TRBV6-5 with TRBJ1-3; tentatively, D is TRBD1 (5 bases). Germline assignment: CDR1 MNHEY and CDR2 SVGAGI. Deletions cut 10 bases from V and 4 bases from J, with 17 bases between. The CDR3 has 14 amino acids. This chain's CDR3 is CATQGLPAGNTIYF. As DNA, the CDR3 is TGTGCCACCCAGGGTCTCCCTGCGGGAAACACCATATATTTT.

This clone was recorded a few times. This chain connects TRBV28 to TRBJ2-7; D may be TRBD1 or TRBD2 (5 bases each). The V gene's germline CDR1 is MDHEN and CDR2 SYDVKM. This CDR3 is built from 15 residues. V lost 1 base, J lost 7 bases, and 17 bases lay in between. CDR3 DNA sequence: TGTGCCAGCAGTTTATTCCGAGGCAGGGCGGGTGAGCAGTACTTC. Its translation: CASSLFRGRAGEQYF.

The V and J genes are TRBV9 and TRBJ2-5, with 8 bases identical to TRBD1. V shed 3 bases and J 3 bases; nucleotides not matched to a gene: 7. Germline V gene data show CDR1 as SGDLS and CDR2 as YYNGEE. The CDR3 has 15 amino acids. CDR3 in amino acids: CASSASGQAEETQYF. The CDR3 DNA reads as TGTGCCAGCAGCGCATCGGGACAGGCGGAAGAGACCCAGTACTTC. Full variable domain (outside the CDR3, taken from reference TRBV9 and TRBJ2-5): DSGVTQTPKHLITATGQRVTLRCSPRSGDLSVYWYQQSLDQGLQFLIQYYNGEERAKGNILERFSAQQFPDLHSELNLSSLELGDSALYFCASSASGQAEETQYFGPGTRLLVL.